These 26 T cell receptor beta chains were sequenced from one sample in a study of blood T cell repertoires in COVID-19 (dated by TCRdb to 2018 to 2021). Preparation of the library involved the immunoSEQ multiplex PCR assay. TCRdb stores this immuneACCESS table with in-frame sequences only. Part of the clones is absent; in the studies checked, under half of the shortfall reflects unresolved V genes, and no reason is known for the rest. This sample is represented by about 84,000 clones; about 83% of them were singletons. The ten biggest clones cover 25% to 35% of the sample. The material sequenced was peripheral blood. These receptors were taken from a woman older than 75 with acute or convalescent COVID-19.

The chain has TRBV11-3 and TRBJ2-5; possibly TRBD1 for D (7 bases). Germline V gene data show CDR1 as SGHNT and CDR2 as YENEEA. The CDR3 is 14 amino acids. V was shortened by 4 bases and J by 7 bases, with 16 bases between the two germline ends. In nucleotides, the CDR3 is TGTGCCAGCAGCTCCGGGGGCTCAGGGGGGACCCAGTACTTC. Residues: CASSSGGSGGTQYF. The variable domain in full, with the rest retrieved from reference TRBV11-3 and TRBJ2-5, is EAGVVQSPRYKIIEKKQPVAFWCNPISGHNTLYWYLQNLGQGPELLIRYENEEAVDDSQLPKDRFSAERLKGVDSTLKIQPAELGDSAVYLCASSSGGSGGTQYFGPGTRLLVL.

The V call is TRBV30, the J call TRBJ2-3, with D possibly TRBD2 on 6 matching bases. Germline CDR1 reads GTSNPN; CDR2 reads SVGIG (reference sequence). V shed 0 bases and J shed 0 bases, with 13 bases lying between them. This CDR3 region has 16 residues. CDR3 DNA sequence: TGTGCCTGGAGTGTACAACTAGCAGTTAGCACAGATACGCAGTATTTT. Translated: CAWSVQLAVSTDTQYF.

This clone came up once. The chain is built from TRBV2 and TRBJ1-5; D is undetermined. The V end was cut by 2 bases, the J end by 3 bases, with 5 bases between. Germline CDR1 SNHLY, CDR2 FYNNEI. The CDR3 is 13 residues long. The CDR3 sequence: CASSETYNQPQHF. DNA of the CDR3: TGTGCCAGCAGTGAAACCTACAATCAGCCCCAGCATTTT.

The chain couples TRBV28 to TRBJ1-2, with D maybe TRBD1 (5 bases). The CDR3 length is 14 residues. Trimming shortened V by 2 bases and J by 2 bases, and 9 bases separated the two germline ends. The germline V gene has CDR1 MDHEN and CDR2 SYDVKM. The CDR3 DNA is TGTGCCAGCAGTTTAGGGGCCCGGAACTATGGCTACACCTTC. Encoded protein: CASSLGARNYGYTF.

CDR3 in DNA: TGTGCCAGCAGCCTGACAGGGAAGAACACTGAAGCTTTCTTT. Amino acids: CASSLTGKNTEAFF. The chain joins TRBV14 to TRBJ1-1; 7 nucleotides align to TRBD1. This CDR3 is built from 14 residues. The germline gives CDR1 SGHDN, CDR2 FVKESK. The V gene end was trimmed by 4 bases and the J gene end by 1 base; junction bases not matched to a gene: 3.

The rearrangement uses TRBV29-1 and TRBJ2-2; 14 bases fit TRBD2. The CDR3 is 17 residues long. Germline V gene sequence: CDR1 SQVTM, CDR2 ANQGSEA. The V and J ends lost 4 bases and 7 bases, in that order; junction bases with no gene match: 11. For the CDR3, the DNA is TGCAGCGTTGGGAGACTAGCGGGAGGGGTATCGGGCGGGGAGCTGTTTTTT. This sequence encodes CSVGRLAGGVSGGELFF.

This clone was found once. The chain couples TRBV5-6 to TRBJ1-3, with TRBD1 matching 8 bases. The CDR3 extends over 16 amino acids. V shed 5 bases, J shed 2 bases, and the junction held 9 bases outside the gene matches. Germline V CDR1 and CDR2: SGHDT, YYEEEE. CDR3 bases: TGTGCCAGCAGTTCAGACAGGGGAGCTCCTGGAAACACCATATATTTT. Protein: CASSSDRGAPGNTIYF.

This chain joins TRBV7-2 and TRBJ1-1; D gene unclear. This CDR3 has 13 amino acids. Germline V gene sequence: CDR1 SGHTA, CDR2 FQGNSA. V gave up 5 bases and J gave up 1 base, with 8 bases separating them. The CDR3 loop reads CASSNYKNTEAFF. In nucleotides, the CDR3 is TGTGCCAGCAGCAACTACAAGAACACTGAAGCTTTCTTT.

The chain recombines TRBV11-3 with TRBJ2-3, with a tentative D call TRBD2 (5 bases). The CDR3 length is 13 residues. The germline V and J ends were trimmed by 5 bases and 9 bases, with 15 bases remaining between them. Germline V CDR1 and CDR2: SGHNT, YENEEA. DNA for the CDR3: TGTGCCAGCAGCCTTCCCGAGACGGGGACGCAGTATTTT. It translates to CASSLPETGTQYF.

The chain employs TRBV3-1 (or the pseudogene TRBV3-2) and TRBJ2-4, with D hard to call. Trimming shortened V by 1 base and J by 2 bases, and 6 bases separated the two germline ends. Per the germline V gene, CDR1 is LGHDT and CDR2 is YNNKEL (reference sequence). The CDR3 is 14 residues long. The CDR3 loop is CASSQGSSKNIQYF. CDR3 in DNA: TGTGCCAGCAGCCAAGGGAGTTCCAAAAACATTCAGTACTTC.

This rearrangement joins TRBV9 to TRBJ2-7; TRBD2 aligns across 12 bases. The germline gives CDR1 SGDLS, CDR2 YYNGEE. CDR3 length equals 14 residues. Germline trimming cut 4 bases from V and 7 bases from J; bases unmatched to any gene: 6. CDR3: CASSKLAGGEEQYF. CDR3 DNA: TGTGCCAGCAGCAAGCTAGCGGGAGGGGAGGAGCAGTACTTC.

The rearrangement joins TRBV18 to TRBJ2-1, with 8 bases identical to TRBD2. Germline trimming cut 3 bases from V and 2 bases from J; bases unmatched to any gene: 3. The germline gives CDR1 KGHSH, CDR2 LQKENI. The CDR3 is 15 residues long. This chain's CDR3 is CASSPSTSAYNEQFF. The CDR3 bases are TGTGCCAGCTCACCTTCGACTAGCGCCTACAATGAGCAGTTCTTC.

This chain connects TRBV4-2 to TRBJ1-2; unclear D gene. This CDR3 is built from 21 residues. Trimming stripped 1 base from V and 1 base from J, with 28 bases between. CDR1 is LGHNA, CDR2 YNFKEQ, per germline. CDR3 sequence: CASSQVSPPSPSQLFNYGYTF. CDR3 nucleotide sequence: TGTGCCAGCAGCCAAGTTTCTCCCCCTTCCCCCTCGCAACTATTTAACTATGGCTACACCTTC.

This clone was observed once. The chain joins TRBV5-1 to TRBJ2-3, with TRBD1 as a possible D gene (7 bases). Germline CDR1 SGHRS, CDR2 YFSETQ. The CDR3 loop spans 16 amino acids. With 3 bases removed from V and 6 bases from J, the gap between germline ends came to 20 bases. CDR3 amino acids: CASSWGDSGRSDTQYF. CDR3 in DNA: TGCGCCAGCAGCTGGGGGGACAGCGGGCGGTCCGATACGCAGTATTTT.

CDR3 in amino acids: CASSWTGQGSGEKLFF. CDR3 sequence (DNA): TGTGCCAGTAGTTGGACAGGTCAGGGATCGGGTGAAAAACTGTTTTTT. The chain joins TRBV19 to TRBJ1-4; 7 nucleotides match TRBD1. The CDR3 has 16 residues. J lost 7 bases, V lost 5 bases, and 13 bases had no gene match. From germline, CDR1 is LNHDA and CDR2 SQIVND (reference sequence).

The chain has TRBV9 and TRBJ2-1, with 8 bases that match TRBD2. The V and J ends lost 4 bases and 0 bases, in that order; junction bases with no gene match: 6. The CDR3 runs 16 residues. The germline V gene encodes CDR1 SGDLS and CDR2 YYNGEE. CDR3 sequence reads: CASSTIAGSSYNEQFF. The CDR3 bases are TGTGCCAGCAGCACTATAGCGGGGAGCTCCTACAATGAGCAGTTCTTC.

The chain has TRBV4-1 and TRBJ2-5; tentative D call: TRBD2 (6 bases). V lost 4 bases to trimming and J lost 2 bases, with 14 bases between them. The CDR3 loop spans 15 amino acids. From germline, CDR1 is MGHRA and CDR2 YSYEKL. For the CDR3, the DNA is TGCGCCAGCAGCCGCCAAAGCGGGCTACAAGAGACCCAGTACTTC. Its protein is CASSRQSGLQETQYF.

This clone was seen only a few times. The CDR3 here is CASSFSGSSYNEQFF. The CDR3 DNA reads TGCGCCAGCAGCTTCAGCGGGAGCTCCTACAATGAGCAGTTCTTC. V usage is TRBV5-1 and J usage is TRBJ2-1, with TRBD2 identical over 8 bases. The CDR3 has 15 amino acids. The J segment lost 0 bases and the V segment lost 2 bases, leaving 1 base of the junction unmatched. From germline, CDR1 is SGHRS and CDR2 YFSETQ.

In its sample, this clone was seen once. The rearrangement joins TRBV2 to TRBJ2-1, with TRBD2 matching over 11 bases. Per the germline V gene, CDR1 is SNHLY and CDR2 is FYNNEI. CDR3 length: 14 amino acids. V shed 6 bases, J shed 4 bases, and the junction held 2 bases outside the gene matches. CDR3 DNA: TGTGCCAGCAGGGGGACTAGCGGTTACAATGAGCAGTTCTTC. As protein: CASRGTSGYNEQFF.

In DNA form, the CDR3 reads TGCGCCAGCAGCCAACCCGGGGGGGTTGGCTATGGCTACACCTTC. Its protein product is CASSQPGGVGYGYTF. The V gene is TRBV4-1, the J gene TRBJ1-2; possibly TRBD1 for D (5 bases). Germline V lookup: CDR1 MGHRA, CDR2 YSYEKL. V was trimmed by 2 bases and J by 4 bases, leaving 14 bases between them. This CDR3 comprises 15 residues.

This clone was found once. Other DNA sequences in the same sample also yield this CDR3. This chain connects TRBV5-1 to TRBJ2-5, with 7 bases lining up with TRBD1. Germline CDR1 and CDR2: SGHRS and YFSETQ. The J segment lost 2 bases and the V segment lost 2 bases, leaving 3 bases of the junction unmatched. This CDR3 is 14 amino acids long. CDR3 nucleotide sequence: TGCGCCAGCAGCTTAACAGGGGTTCAAGAGACCCAGTACTTC. Its protein product is CASSLTGVQETQYF.

The rearrangement links TRBV2 to TRBJ2-3, with TRBD2 as a possible D gene (5 bases). Looked up from germline, CDR1 is SNHLY and CDR2 is FYNNEI. The CDR3 is made up of 14 amino acids. The germline V and J ends were trimmed by 8 bases and 0 bases, with 12 bases remaining between them. The CDR3 loop is CASLGLASTDTQYF. CDR3 sequence (DNA): TGTGCCAGCTTAGGGCTAGCAAGCACAGATACGCAGTATTTT.

The chain has TRBV6-5 and TRBJ1-1; D uncertain. This CDR3 is 14 amino acids long. CDR1 MNHEY and CDR2 SVGAGI come from the germline V gene. V shed 2 bases and J shed 11 bases, with 18 bases lying between them. The CDR3, as DNA: TGTGCCAGCAGTTACGGGGTAGGCGGTAGAGGGGCTTTCTTT. The encoded protein is CASSYGVGGRGAFF.

This chain uses TRBV20-1 with TRBJ2-7; D is possibly TRBD2 (5 bases). V was cut by 3 bases and J by 3 bases, with 6 bases left in between. This CDR3 contains 11 residues. CDR1 DFQATT and CDR2 SNEGSKA come from the germline V gene (reference sequence). This CDR3 reads CSASRGYEQYF. The CDR3 DNA reads as TGCAGTGCTAGTCGGGGCTACGAGCAGTACTTC.

The chain has TRBV6-5 and TRBJ2-1, with 10 nucleotides matching TRBD1. The CDR3 is 15 residues long. Germline V lookup: CDR1 MNHEY, CDR2 SVGAGI. Trimming took 6 bases from V and 4 from J; bases not matched to a gene: 6. The CDR3 sequence is CASRSTGGTYNEQFF. The CDR3 region has the DNA TGTGCCAGCAGGTCGACAGGGGGCACTTACAATGAGCAGTTCTTC.

The V call is TRBV19, the J call TRBJ1-5, with TRBD1 as a possible D gene (6 bases). Germline V gene sequence: CDR1 LNHDA, CDR2 SQIVND (reference sequence). CDR3 length: 14 amino acids. Trimming cost V 2 bases and J 3 bases, with 8 bases left between them. CDR3 nucleotide sequence: TGTGCCAGTAGTATAACAGGGTCCAATCAGCCCCAGCATTTT. Amino acid sequence: CASSITGSNQPQHF.